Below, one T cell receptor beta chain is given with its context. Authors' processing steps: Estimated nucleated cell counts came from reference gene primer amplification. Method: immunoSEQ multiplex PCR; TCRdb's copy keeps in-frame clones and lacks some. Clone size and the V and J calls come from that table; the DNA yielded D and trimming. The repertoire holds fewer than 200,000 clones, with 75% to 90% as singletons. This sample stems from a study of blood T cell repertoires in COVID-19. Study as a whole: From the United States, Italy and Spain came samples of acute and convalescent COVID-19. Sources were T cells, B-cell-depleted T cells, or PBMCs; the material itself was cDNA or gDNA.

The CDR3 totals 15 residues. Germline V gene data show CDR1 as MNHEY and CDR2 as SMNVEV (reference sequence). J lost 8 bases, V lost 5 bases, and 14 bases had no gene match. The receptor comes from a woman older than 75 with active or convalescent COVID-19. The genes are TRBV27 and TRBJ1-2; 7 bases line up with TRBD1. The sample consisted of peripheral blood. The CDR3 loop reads CASSGTTGVGGGYTF. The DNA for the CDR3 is TGTGCCAGCAGTGGAACCACAGGGGTTGGTGGAGGCTACACCTTC.